These 20 T cell receptor beta chains came from one sample sequenced in a study of beta chain features in type 1 diabetes. Findings and caveats of the study: Shorter TCRB CDR3s, moderately but significantly so, were found in Type 1 diabetes patients in all four CD4+ subsets.

Every bit of the isolated RNA underwent reverse transcription, so sequencing read expressed TCRB transcripts. Here immunoSEQ multiplex PCR was the method, and the copy in TCRdb shows in-frame clones only, minus some. The sample consists of 640,000 or so clones, over 13% of them appearing once. Their antigen targets remain unknown. The sequenced material came from naive CD4+ T cells from blood. Receptors originate from a man between 18 and 35 years old with type 1 diabetes.

The J gene is TRBJ2-3, the V gene TRBV11-2; 9 bases are a match to TRBD1. In germline, CDR1 is SGHAT, CDR2 FQNNGV. The CDR3 is 15 amino acids. Trimming removed 3 bases from V and 3 bases from J; junction bases left unmatched: 4. The CDR3 nucleotides read TGTGCCAGCAGCTTTGGACAGGGGCGTACAGATACGCAGTATTTT. Protein: CASSFGQGRTDTQYF.

A few counts support this clone. The genes are TRBV6-1 and TRBJ2-4; no clear D. Germline V gene lookup returns CDR1 MNHNS and CDR2 SASEGT. Trimming cost V 2 bases and J 4 bases, with 6 bases left between them. CDR3 size: 13 residues. The CDR3 nucleotides read TGTGCCAGCAGTGAACCAGAAAAAAACATTCAGTACTTC. Protein product: CASSEPEKNIQYF.

In its sample, this clone was seen a few times. The chain couples TRBV14 to TRBJ1-1; no reliable D call. The CDR3 is made up of 15 amino acids. Germline V gene sequence: CDR1 SGHDN, CDR2 FVKESK. V was shortened by 0 bases and J by 0 bases, with 8 bases between the two germline ends. The CDR3 sequence is CASSQDWSLNTEAFF. The DNA of the CDR3 is TGTGCCAGCAGCCAAGATTGGTCCCTGAACACTGAAGCTTTCTTT. The variable domain in full, with the rest retrieved from reference TRBV14 and TRBJ1-1, is EAGVTQFPSHSVIEKGQTVTLRCDPISGHDNLYWYRRVMGKEIKFLLHFVKESKQDESGMPNNRFLAERTGGTYSTLKVQPAELEDSGVYFCASSQDWSLNTEAFFGQGTRLTVV.

This sequence joins TRBV5-6 and TRBJ1-2; 8 nucleotides align to TRBD1. This CDR3 comprises 15 residues. V lost 0 bases, J lost 5 bases, and 6 bases stayed unmatched. Germline CDR1 and CDR2: SGHDT and YYEEEE. CDR3 residues: CASSLEPGGYYGYTF. CDR3 nucleotide sequence: TGTGCCAGCAGCTTGGAACCAGGGGGCTATTATGGCTACACCTTC.

The chain uses TRBV25-1 and TRBJ1-2; D remains ambiguous. CDR1 and CDR2 from the germline V gene are MGHDK and SYGVNS. This CDR3 is built from 16 residues. The ends were cut back, 6 bases at V and 0 bases at J, with 17 bases in the middle. CDR3: CASSGRTTRANYGYTF. The CDR3 DNA reads as TGTGCCAGCAGCGGTAGAACGACAAGGGCTAACTATGGCTACACCTTC.

This chain links TRBV7-9 with TRBJ2-5, with a tentative D call TRBD1 (6 bases). The V end was cut by 2 bases, the J end by 3 bases, with 10 bases between. The V gene's germline CDR1 is SEHNR and CDR2 FQNEAQ (reference sequence). The CDR3 is made up of 14 amino acids. CDR3 nucleotide sequence: TGTGCCAGCAGCTTACAGGGGCGCGAAGAGACCCAGTACTTC. Residues: CASSLQGREETQYF.

About this clone itself: The junction does not match germline at one end; this may be a read error. The V gene is TRBV6-5, the J gene TRBJ2-4; D gene unclear. This CDR3 has 14 residues. Per the germline V gene, CDR1 is MNHEY and CDR2 is SVGAGI. Here the CDR3 DNA reads TGTGCCATCAGTGAGTCGGAGACCCAGGACATTCAGTACTTC. Amino acid sequence: CAISESETQDIQYF.

This rearrangement joins TRBV30 to TRBJ1-3; D not resolved. The CDR3 has 13 amino acids. V gave up 2 bases and J gave up 0 bases, with 5 bases separating them. Germline CDR1 is GTSNPN and CDR2 is SVGIG (reference sequence). CDR3: CAWSRSSGNTIYF. The DNA for the CDR3 is TGTGCCTGGAGTCGCTCCTCTGGAAACACCATATATTTT.

The CDR3 region is CSVLQPYSNQPQHF. CDR3 nucleotide sequence: TGCAGCGTTCTACAGCCTTATAGCAATCAGCCCCAGCATTTT. The chain recombines TRBV29-1 with TRBJ1-5; D ambiguous. From germline, CDR1 is SQVTM and CDR2 ANQGSEA. The CDR3 covers 14 residues. Trimming left V 5 bases short and J 0 bases short, with 11 bases between. The whole variable domain, remainder taken from reference TRBV29-1 and TRBJ1-5, is SAVISQKPSRDICQRGTSLTIQCQVDSQVTMMFWYRQQPGQSLTLIATANQGSEATYESGFVIDKFPISRPNLTFSTLTVSNMSPEDSSIYLCSVLQPYSNQPQHFGDGTRLSIL.

This clone appeared a single time. This sequence joins TRBV7-2 and TRBJ1-5; D ambiguous. CDR1 is SGHTA, CDR2 FQGNSA, per germline. The length of the CDR3 is 15 residues. V lost 1 base and J 1 base, leaving 8 bases between the germline ends. The CDR3 DNA follows: TGTGCCAGCAGCTTAGTGGCAAAAAGCAATCAGCCCCAGCATTTT. Its protein product is CASSLVAKSNQPQHF.

The chain is built from TRBV5-6 and TRBJ1-5; 8 nucleotides align to TRBD1. V shed 4 bases and J 7 bases; nucleotides not matched to a gene: 4. CDR1 and CDR2 from the germline V gene are SGHDT and YYEEEE. CDR3 length: 13 residues. The CDR3 coding sequence is TGTGCCAGCAGCAGGACAGGGCAACAGCCCCAGCATTTT. It translates to CASSRTGQQPQHF.

This clone was detected only a few times. Compared with germline, one end of the junction differs, possibly owing to a read error. The rearrangement uses TRBV7-2 and TRBJ1-6, with D unclear. The CDR3 has 15 residues. Germline lookup yields CDR1 SGHTA and CDR2 FQGNSA. The CDR3 nucleotides are TGTGCCAGCAACTTAGGCGTAGGGCGGAATTCACCCCTCCACTTT. Its translation: CASNLGVGRNSPLHF.

The chain combines TRBV9 with TRBJ2-5; D gene ambiguous. Germline V lookup: CDR1 SGDLS, CDR2 YYNGEE. V lost 0 bases, J lost 5 bases, and 11 bases lay in between. The length of the CDR3 is 14 residues. The DNA of the CDR3 is TGTGCCAGCAGCGTAGCGAGCACACTTGAGACCCAGTACTTC. Translation gives CASSVASTLETQYF.

The chain links TRBV30 to TRBJ2-5; 7 bases line up with TRBD1. The CDR3 is made up of 14 amino acids. The germline CDR1 and CDR2 sequences are GTSNPN and SVGIG (reference sequence). The trim removed 4 bases at V and 5 bases at J, leaving 10 bases unmatched. CDR3: CAWTKTGRTETQYF. CDR3 DNA sequence: TGTGCCTGGACCAAGACAGGGCGAACGGAGACCCAGTACTTC.

V usage is TRBV25-1 and J usage is TRBJ2-1, with 11 bases fitting TRBD2. Unmatched junction bases numbered 6, after V lost 3 bases and J lost 8 bases. The CDR3 is 15 residues long. In germline, CDR1 is MGHDK, CDR2 SYGVNS. The CDR3 DNA reads as TGTGCCAGCAGTGAGCCAGGACTAGCGGGCTATGAGCAGTTCTTC. Encoded protein: CASSEPGLAGYEQFF.

This clone has a handful of counts. The chain combines TRBV30 with TRBJ2-3; 9 positions agree with TRBD2. The CDR3 consists of 13 residues. CDR1 is GTSNPN and CDR2 is SVGIG in the germline V gene (reference sequence). The V gene end was trimmed by 7 bases and the J gene end by 2 bases; junction bases not matched to a gene: 4. The DNA for the CDR3 is TGTGCCTCTAGCGGGGTAGACACAGATACGCAGTATTTT. Protein: CASSGVDTDTQYF.

The rearrangement joins TRBV23-1 to TRBJ2-4; D unresolved. TRBV23-1 falls under the ORF class, with uncertain function. Trimming removed 4 bases at V and 0 bases at J, with 19 bases between. This CDR3 contains 18 residues. DNA for the CDR3: TGCGCCAGCAGTCCGGAAACCCAACCCAGGCGAGCCAAAAACATTCAGTACTTC. Translating it yields CASSPETQPRRAKNIQYF.

This clone was observed a handful of times. The chain recombines TRBV5-6 with TRBJ2-2; 7 bases line up with TRBD1. Germline CDR1 is SGHDT and CDR2 is YYEEEE. Germline trimming cut 3 bases from V and 0 bases from J; bases unmatched to any gene: 2. This CDR3 spans 15 amino acids. The CDR3 DNA reads as TGTGCCAGCAGCTCCGACAGGGCGAACACCGGGGAGCTGTTTTTT. Translated, it gives CASSSDRANTGELFF.

This clone was observed a few times. CDR3 in amino acids: CACLTQGSGELFF. The CDR3 coding sequence is TGTGCCTGCCTCACACAGGGTTCCGGGGAGCTGTTTTTT. The chain employs TRBV30 and TRBJ2-2; possibly TRBD1 for D (6 bases). Germline CDR1 GTSNPN, CDR2 SVGIG (reference sequence). V lost 6 bases and J lost 6, with 14 bases in between. CDR3 size: 13 residues.

This clone was counted a few times. The chain carries TRBV29-1 and TRBJ2-1; no reliable D call. V lost 0 bases to trimming and J lost 12 bases, with 15 bases between them. In germline, CDR1 is SQVTM, CDR2 ANQGSEA. The CDR3 runs to 13 residues. The CDR3 loop is CSVEEPPVPRQFF. Here the CDR3 DNA reads TGCAGCGTTGAAGAACCCCCAGTCCCACGGCAGTTCTTC.